This T cell receptor (beta chain) stems from a study of blood T cell repertoires in COVID-19. V was pared by 4 bases and J by 6 bases, with 14 bases between. The CDR3 is 14 residues long. Germline V CDR1 and CDR2: SGDLS, YYNGEE. The table came from immunoSEQ multiplex PCR; TCRdb's copy has only in-frame clones and leaves some out. This table has 75,000 to 95,000 clones, 90% appearing once. The sequence was collected from a man in his fifties or sixties with acute or convalescent COVID-19. The chain joins TRBV9 to TRBJ2-1, with a weak D call TRBD2 (6 bases). Sequencing input: peripheral blood. CDR3 sequence reads: CASSPPGGGNEQFF. Written as DNA, the CDR3 is TGTGCCAGCAGCCCCCCTGGGGGAGGCAATGAGCAGTTCTTC.